This TCR beta chain appears in the sequencing data of a study of CD8+ T cells in alopecia areata. Notes on the study in general: Elevated clonality characterized lesional scalp relative to normal scalp, particularly in alopecia totalis/universalis.

V trimming: 0 bases; J trimming: 0 bases; junction bases outside the gene matches: 5. Germline-derived CDR1 and CDR2 are SGHRS and YFSETQ. CDR3 length equals 17 residues. cDNA serving as the sequencing template came from extracted, reverse transcribed RNA. Repertoires were generated with immunoSEQ multiplex PCR, while TCRdb's copy carries only in-frame clones and drops some. This sample has 150,000 or so clones, with 47% found just once. On this clone: As yet, its antigen is unknown.

The source is a human donor with alopecia areata. This chain uses TRBV5-1 with TRBJ2-2; 7 nucleotides align to TRBD2. The sequenced sample consisted of CD4+ T cells sorted from blood. The CDR3 region has the DNA TGCGCCAGCAGCTTGGGCGGGAGAACGGCGAACACCGGGGAGCTGTTTTTT. Its translation: CASSLGGRTANTGELFF.